The rows below give T cell receptor beta chains drawn from one sample of a study of blood T cell repertoires in COVID-19. Data came from immunoSEQ multiplex PCR; TCRdb stores just in-frame clones and leaves some out. This table has more than 20,000 clones, 80% to 95% appearing once. The specimen sequenced was peripheral blood. The receptors shown here come from a human donor in a cohort sampled during active COVID-19. The CDR3 runs from the conserved cysteine through the conserved F or W. Each record gives: J gene, clone size, V gene, D gene, CDR3 protein, CDR3 DNA. D genes are given only for firm matches. Clone size is not always given. Where it is, it says once, few, many or a class for expanded clones.

j_gene: TRBJ2-5
abundance: -
v_gene: TRBV5-1
d_gene: TRBD1
CDR3aa: CASSGGTGFVETQYF
CDR3nt: TGCGCCAGCAGCGGGGGGACAGGGTTCGTAGAGACCCAGTACTTC

j_gene: TRBJ2-1
abundance: -
v_gene: TRBV5-4
d_gene: -
CDR3aa: CASSLARENEQFF
CDR3nt: TGTGCCAGCAGCTTAGCGAGGGAAAATGAGCAGTTCTTC

j_gene: TRBJ1-6
abundance: -
v_gene: TRBV27
d_gene: -
CDR3aa: CASSLKGEKSSPLHF
CDR3nt: TGTGCCAGCAGTTTAAAGGGGGAGAAGAGTTCACCCCTCCACTTT

j_gene: TRBJ1-2
abundance: -
v_gene: TRBV12-3/TRBV12-4
d_gene: -
CDR3aa: CASSHTPLYGYTF
CDR3nt: TGTGCCAGCAGCCACACACCCCTCTATGGCTACACCTTC

j_gene: TRBJ2-5
abundance: -
v_gene: TRBV29-1
d_gene: -
CDR3aa: CSVAGTSKETQYF
CDR3nt: TGCAGCGTCGCCGGGACATCGAAAGAGACCCAGTACTTC

j_gene: TRBJ1-6
abundance: -
v_gene: TRBV6-5
d_gene: -
CDR3aa: CASLTGSSYNSPLHF
CDR3nt: TGTGCCAGCCTCACAGGGAGCTCCTATAATTCACCCCTCCACTTT

j_gene: TRBJ1-2
abundance: once
v_gene: TRBV7-9
d_gene: -
CDR3aa: CASSPMGGGDYGYTF
CDR3nt: TGTGCCAGCAGCCCCATGGGGGGGGGCGACTATGGCTACACCTTC

j_gene: TRBJ1-1
abundance: -
v_gene: TRBV4-3
d_gene: -
CDR3aa: CASSQGGVTEAFF
CDR3nt: TGCGCCAGCAGCCAAGGGGGAGTCACTGAAGCTTTCTTT

j_gene: TRBJ2-2
abundance: once
v_gene: TRBV15
d_gene: -
CDR3aa: CATSSRLNTGELFF
CDR3nt: TGTGCCACCAGCAGCCGACTGAACACCGGGGAGCTGTTTTTT

j_gene: TRBJ1-2
abundance: -
v_gene: TRBV5-6
d_gene: -
CDR3aa: CASSLGGGATGYTF
CDR3nt: TGTGCCAGCAGCTTGGGAGGCGGGGCGACCGGCTACACCTTC

j_gene: TRBJ2-7
abundance: once
v_gene: TRBV11-2
d_gene: -
CDR3aa: CASSLTAPSASSYEQYF
CDR3nt: TGTGCCAGCAGCTTAACGGCCCCTAGCGCCAGCTCCTACGAGCAGTACTTC

j_gene: TRBJ1-2
abundance: once
v_gene: TRBV19
d_gene: -
CDR3aa: CASSIGQANYGYTF
CDR3nt: TGTGCCAGTAGTATAGGACAGGCAAACTATGGCTACACCTTC

j_gene: TRBJ2-2
abundance: -
v_gene: TRBV29-1
d_gene: TRBD2
CDR3aa: CSVGGSGAGTGELFF
CDR3nt: TGCAGCGTTGGGGGTAGCGGGGCTGGCACCGGGGAGCTGTTTTTT

j_gene: TRBJ2-2
abundance: -
v_gene: TRBV12-5
d_gene: -
CDR3aa: CASGSPLFWGRFGELFF
CDR3nt: TGTGCTAGTGGTTCCCCCCTTTTCTGGGGGCGGTTCGGGGAGCTGTTTTTT

j_gene: TRBJ2-2
abundance: -
v_gene: TRBV5-5
d_gene: -
CDR3aa: CASSLGPGANTGELFF
CDR3nt: TGTGCCAGCAGCTTGGGCCCCGGGGCGAACACCGGGGAGCTGTTTTTT

j_gene: TRBJ2-7
abundance: -
v_gene: TRBV7-9
d_gene: -
CDR3aa: CASSHNVGHYEQYF
CDR3nt: TGTGCCAGCAGCCATAACGTGGGACACTACGAGCAGTACTTC

j_gene: TRBJ2-1
abundance: -
v_gene: TRBV3-1/TRBV3-2
d_gene: -
CDR3aa: CASSRTGGTPFFNEQFF
CDR3nt: TGTGCCAGCAGCCGTACGGGTGGAACTCCCTTTTTTAATGAGCAGTTCTTC

j_gene: TRBJ1-3
abundance: -
v_gene: TRBV9
d_gene: -
CDR3aa: CASSARFGDSGNTIYF
CDR3nt: TGTGCCAGCAGCGCCCGCTTCGGGGACTCTGGAAACACCATATATTTT

j_gene: TRBJ2-7
abundance: -
v_gene: TRBV18
d_gene: -
CDR3aa: CASSERPSGITHYEQYF
CDR3nt: TGTGCCAGCTCCGAGCGCCCCTCGGGGATTACTCACTACGAGCAGTACTTC

j_gene: TRBJ2-5
abundance: -
v_gene: TRBV24-1
d_gene: TRBD1
CDR3aa: CATSDIQGETQYF
CDR3nt: TGTGCCACCAGTGATATACAGGGGGAGACCCAGTACTTC

j_gene: TRBJ2-7
abundance: -
v_gene: TRBV7-2
d_gene: TRBD1
CDR3aa: CASSPSGQGYEQYF
CDR3nt: TGTGCCAGCAGCCCGTCGGGACAGGGATACGAGCAGTACTTC

j_gene: TRBJ2-1
abundance: -
v_gene: TRBV9
d_gene: TRBD2
CDR3aa: CASSPVSSGVGNEQFF
CDR3nt: TGTGCCAGCAGCCCGGTTTCTAGCGGGGTGGGGAATGAGCAGTTCTTC

j_gene: TRBJ2-3
abundance: -
v_gene: TRBV7-2
d_gene: TRBD2
CDR3aa: CASSLAGGAGEYF
CDR3nt: TGTGCCAGCAGCTTGGCTGGGGGAGCGGGGGAGTATTTT

j_gene: TRBJ2-3
abundance: -
v_gene: TRBV5-1
d_gene: -
CDR3aa: CASSLESADTQYF
CDR3nt: TGCGCCAGCAGCTTGGAGTCAGCAGATACGCAGTATTTT

j_gene: TRBJ1-4
abundance: -
v_gene: TRBV5-6
d_gene: TRBD1
CDR3aa: CASSLRDRTEKLFF
CDR3nt: TGTGCCAGCAGCTTGAGGGACAGGACAGAAAAACTGTTTTTT

j_gene: TRBJ2-1
abundance: -
v_gene: TRBV19
d_gene: TRBD2
CDR3aa: CASKSGGAGNEQFF
CDR3nt: TGTGCCAGTAAGAGCGGGGGGGCCGGGAATGAGCAGTTCTTC

j_gene: TRBJ2-2
abundance: -
v_gene: TRBV13
d_gene: TRBD1
CDR3aa: CARRTGASGELFF
CDR3nt: TGTGCCCGACGGACAGGGGCGTCCGGGGAGCTGTTTTTT

j_gene: TRBJ2-1
abundance: -
v_gene: TRBV7-2
d_gene: -
CDR3aa: CASSPHDSNNEQFF
CDR3nt: TGTGCCAGCAGCCCTCACGACAGCAACAATGAGCAGTTCTTC

j_gene: TRBJ2-7
abundance: -
v_gene: TRBV18
d_gene: TRBD1
CDR3aa: CASSPPGTGNEQYF
CDR3nt: TGTGCCAGCTCACCACCCGGGACAGGGAACGAGCAGTACTTC

j_gene: TRBJ1-2
abundance: -
v_gene: TRBV7-6
d_gene: -
CDR3aa: CASSIGQGVYGYTF
CDR3nt: TGTGCCAGCAGTATTGGGCAGGGCGTATATGGCTACACCTTC

j_gene: TRBJ1-5
abundance: -
v_gene: TRBV19
d_gene: -
CDR3aa: CASTRGSGNSNQPQHF
CDR3nt: TGTGCCAGTACCCGAGGGAGTGGCAATAGCAATCAGCCCCAGCATTTT

j_gene: TRBJ2-3
abundance: -
v_gene: TRBV9
d_gene: TRBD1
CDR3aa: CASSQRQGPDTQYF
CDR3nt: TGTGCCAGCAGCCAACGACAGGGCCCGGATACGCAGTATTTT

j_gene: TRBJ1-2
abundance: once
v_gene: TRBV10-3
d_gene: -
CDR3aa: CAIRVQVNYGYTF
CDR3nt: TGTGCCATCAGGGTCCAGGTTAACTATGGCTACACCTTC

j_gene: TRBJ1-2
abundance: -
v_gene: TRBV6-6
d_gene: -
CDR3aa: CASSYGAGVNTF
CDR3nt: TGTGCCAGCAGTTACGGTGCAGGGGTAAACACCTTC

j_gene: TRBJ2-7
abundance: once
v_gene: TRBV18
d_gene: -
CDR3aa: CASSPSPGSNEQYF
CDR3nt: TGTGCCAGCTCACCATCCCCCGGGTCCAACGAGCAGTACTTC

j_gene: TRBJ2-7
abundance: -
v_gene: TRBV7-8
d_gene: TRBD1
CDR3aa: CASSLSDRGYSYEQYF
CDR3nt: TGTGCCAGCAGCTTAAGTGACAGGGGTTACTCCTACGAGCAGTACTTC

j_gene: TRBJ2-3
abundance: -
v_gene: TRBV5-4
d_gene: TRBD2
CDR3aa: CASSLSGGGTDTQYF
CDR3nt: TGTGCCAGCAGCTTGTCGGGGGGAGGCACAGATACGCAGTATTTT

j_gene: TRBJ2-2
abundance: -
v_gene: TRBV11-2
d_gene: TRBD1
CDR3aa: CASSLDPQGASTGELFF
CDR3nt: TGTGCCAGCAGCTTAGATCCTCAGGGGGCGAGCACCGGGGAGCTGTTTTTT

j_gene: TRBJ1-1
abundance: few
v_gene: TRBV11-2
d_gene: TRBD1
CDR3aa: CASSLVGQGMNTEAFF
CDR3nt: TGTGCCAGCAGCTTAGTGGGACAGGGAATGAACACTGAAGCTTTCTTT

j_gene: TRBJ2-1
abundance: -
v_gene: TRBV4-1
d_gene: -
CDR3aa: CASSHGLTNNEQFF
CDR3nt: TGCGCCAGCAGCCACGGACTTACCAACAATGAGCAGTTCTTC

j_gene: TRBJ1-1
abundance: -
v_gene: TRBV10-1
d_gene: -
CDR3aa: CAARGPGPMNTEAFF
CDR3nt: TGCGCCGCGCGGGGACCGGGACCGATGAACACTGAAGCTTTCTTT

j_gene: TRBJ2-3
abundance: -
v_gene: TRBV5-1
d_gene: -
CDR3aa: CASRKTSTDTQYF
CDR3nt: TGCGCCAGCAGAAAAACTAGCACAGATACGCAGTATTTT

j_gene: TRBJ1-1
abundance: -
v_gene: TRBV12-3/TRBV12-4
d_gene: -
CDR3aa: CASSLMRYTEAFF
CDR3nt: TGTGCCAGCAGCCTAATGAGGTACACTGAAGCTTTCTTT

j_gene: TRBJ1-3
abundance: -
v_gene: TRBV7-9
d_gene: TRBD1
CDR3aa: CASSPRTGYGNTIYF
CDR3nt: TGTGCCAGCAGCCCGCGGACAGGGTACGGAAACACCATATATTTT